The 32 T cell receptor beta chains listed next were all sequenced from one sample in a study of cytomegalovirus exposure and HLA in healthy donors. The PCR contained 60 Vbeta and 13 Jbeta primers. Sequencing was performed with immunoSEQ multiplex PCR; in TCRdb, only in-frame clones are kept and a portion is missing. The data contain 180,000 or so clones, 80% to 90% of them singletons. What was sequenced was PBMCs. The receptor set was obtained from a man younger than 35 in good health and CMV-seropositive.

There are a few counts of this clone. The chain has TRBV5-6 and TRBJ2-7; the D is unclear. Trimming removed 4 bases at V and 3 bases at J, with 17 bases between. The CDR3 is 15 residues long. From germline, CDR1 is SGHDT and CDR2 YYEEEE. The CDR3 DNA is TGTGCCAGCAGCCTACCCCGATGGCAGGTCTACGAGCAGTACTTC. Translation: CASSLPRWQVYEQYF.

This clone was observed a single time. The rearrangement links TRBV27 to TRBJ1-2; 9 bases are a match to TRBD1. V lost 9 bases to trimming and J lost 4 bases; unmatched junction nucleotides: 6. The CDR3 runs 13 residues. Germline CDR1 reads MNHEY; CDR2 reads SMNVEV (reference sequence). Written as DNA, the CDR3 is TGTGCCAGTGGTCCGGGACAGGGCTATGGCTACACCTTC. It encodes CASGPGQGYGYTF.

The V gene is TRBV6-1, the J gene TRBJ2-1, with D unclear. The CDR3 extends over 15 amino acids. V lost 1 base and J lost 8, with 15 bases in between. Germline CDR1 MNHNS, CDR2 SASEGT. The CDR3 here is CASSEEAASRHEQFF. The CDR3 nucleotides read TGTGCCAGCAGTGAAGAGGCGGCTTCGAGGCATGAGCAGTTCTTC.

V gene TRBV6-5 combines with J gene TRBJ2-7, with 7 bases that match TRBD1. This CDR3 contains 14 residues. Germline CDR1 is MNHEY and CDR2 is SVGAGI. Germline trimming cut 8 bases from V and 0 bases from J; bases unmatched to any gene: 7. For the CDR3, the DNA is TGTGCCAGCGCCGGGACAGAATTCTCCTACGAGCAGTACTTC. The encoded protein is CASAGTEFSYEQYF.

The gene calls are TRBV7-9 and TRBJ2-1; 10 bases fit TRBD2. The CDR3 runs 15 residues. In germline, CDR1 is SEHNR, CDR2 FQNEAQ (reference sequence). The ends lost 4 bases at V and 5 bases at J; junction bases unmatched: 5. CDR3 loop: CASSSLAGAHNEQFF. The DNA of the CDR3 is TGTGCCAGCAGCTCTCTAGCGGGGGCTCACAATGAGCAGTTCTTC. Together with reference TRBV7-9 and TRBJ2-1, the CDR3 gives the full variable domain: DTGVSQNPRHKITKRGQNVTFRCDPISEHNRLYWYRQTLGQGPEFLTYFQNEAQLEKSRLLSDRFSAERPKGSFSTLEIQRTEQGDSAMYLCASSSLAGAHNEQFFGPGTRLTVL.

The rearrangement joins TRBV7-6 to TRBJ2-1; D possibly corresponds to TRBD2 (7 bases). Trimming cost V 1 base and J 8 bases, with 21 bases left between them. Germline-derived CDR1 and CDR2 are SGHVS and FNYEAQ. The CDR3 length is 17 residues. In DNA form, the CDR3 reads TGTGCCAGCAGCTTAGATATCCCGGGGGGCCAGGGTGATGAGCAGTTCTTC. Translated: CASSLDIPGGQGDEQFF.

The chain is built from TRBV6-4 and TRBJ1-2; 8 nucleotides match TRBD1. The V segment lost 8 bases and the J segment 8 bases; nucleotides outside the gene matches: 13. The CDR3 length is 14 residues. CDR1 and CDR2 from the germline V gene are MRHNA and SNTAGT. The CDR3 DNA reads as TGTGCCAGCGCCCCCGACAGGGGAAGTAGCGGCTACACCTTC. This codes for CASAPDRGSSGYTF.

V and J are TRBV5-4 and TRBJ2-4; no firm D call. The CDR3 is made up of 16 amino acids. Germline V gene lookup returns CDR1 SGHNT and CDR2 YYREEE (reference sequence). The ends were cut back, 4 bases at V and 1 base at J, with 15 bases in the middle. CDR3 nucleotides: TGTGCCAGCAGCCTTACGTCCCGAGCGGCCAAAAACATTCAGTACTTC. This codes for CASSLTSRAAKNIQYF.

CDR3 region: CASSPGGQGSNEQFF. CDR3 bases: TGTGCCAGCAGCCCCGGGGGACAGGGGAGCAATGAGCAGTTCTTC. V is TRBV5-4 and J is TRBJ2-1; 10 bases fit TRBD1. The CDR3 spans 15 residues. CDR1 is SGHNT and CDR2 is YYREEE in the germline V gene (reference sequence). The V segment lost 4 bases and the J segment 6 bases; nucleotides outside the gene matches: 7.

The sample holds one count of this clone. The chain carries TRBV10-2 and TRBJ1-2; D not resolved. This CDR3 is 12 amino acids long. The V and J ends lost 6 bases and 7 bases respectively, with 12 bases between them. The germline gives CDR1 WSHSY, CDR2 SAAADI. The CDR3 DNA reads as TGCGCCAGCAGGGATCTAGTACGTGGCTACACCTTC. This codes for CASRDLVRGYTF.

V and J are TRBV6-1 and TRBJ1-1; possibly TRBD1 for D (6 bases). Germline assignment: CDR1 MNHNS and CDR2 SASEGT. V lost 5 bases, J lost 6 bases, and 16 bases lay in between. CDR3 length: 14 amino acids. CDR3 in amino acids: CASSYEGVGAEAFF. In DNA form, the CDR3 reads TGTGCCAGCAGTTATGAGGGGGTTGGTGCTGAAGCTTTCTTT.

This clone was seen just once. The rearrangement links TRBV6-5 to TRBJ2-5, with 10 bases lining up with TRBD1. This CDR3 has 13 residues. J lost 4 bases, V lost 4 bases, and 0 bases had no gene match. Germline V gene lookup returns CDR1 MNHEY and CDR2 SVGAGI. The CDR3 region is CASSWDRGETQYF. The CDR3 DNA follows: TGTGCCAGCAGTTGGGACAGGGGAGAGACCCAGTACTTC.

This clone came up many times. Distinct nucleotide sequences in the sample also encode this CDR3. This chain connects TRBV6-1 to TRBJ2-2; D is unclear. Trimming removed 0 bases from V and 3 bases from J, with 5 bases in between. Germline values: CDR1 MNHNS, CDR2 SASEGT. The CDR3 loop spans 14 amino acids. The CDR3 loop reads CASSEAPDTGELFF. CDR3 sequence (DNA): TGTGCCAGCAGTGAAGCGCCGGACACCGGGGAGCTGTTTTTT.

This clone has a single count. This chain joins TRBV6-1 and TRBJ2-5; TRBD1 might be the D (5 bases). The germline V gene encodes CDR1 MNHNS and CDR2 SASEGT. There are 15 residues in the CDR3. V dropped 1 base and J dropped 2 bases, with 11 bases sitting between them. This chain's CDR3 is CASSEDDRAQETQYF. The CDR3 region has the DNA TGTGCCAGCAGTGAAGATGACAGAGCTCAAGAGACCCAGTACTTC.

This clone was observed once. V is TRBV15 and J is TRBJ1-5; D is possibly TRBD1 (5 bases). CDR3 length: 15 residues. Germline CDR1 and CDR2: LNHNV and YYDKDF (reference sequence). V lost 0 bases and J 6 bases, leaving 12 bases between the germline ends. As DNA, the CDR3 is TGTGCCACCAGCAGAGATAAGGGGTTAGGTCAGCCCCAGCATTTT. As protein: CATSRDKGLGQPQHF.

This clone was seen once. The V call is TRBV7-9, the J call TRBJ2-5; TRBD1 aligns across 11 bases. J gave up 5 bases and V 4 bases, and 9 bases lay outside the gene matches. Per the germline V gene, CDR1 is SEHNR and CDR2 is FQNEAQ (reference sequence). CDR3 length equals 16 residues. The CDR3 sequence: CASSSQDRGREETQYF. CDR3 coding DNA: TGTGCCAGCAGCTCCCAGGACAGGGGGCGGGAGGAGACCCAGTACTTC.

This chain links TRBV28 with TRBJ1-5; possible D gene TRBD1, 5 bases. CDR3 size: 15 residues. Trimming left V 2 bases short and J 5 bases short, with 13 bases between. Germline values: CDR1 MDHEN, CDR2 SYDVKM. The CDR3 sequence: CASSLRGTLDQPQHF. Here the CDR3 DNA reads TGTGCCAGCAGTTTACGGGGGACCCTAGATCAGCCCCAGCATTTT.

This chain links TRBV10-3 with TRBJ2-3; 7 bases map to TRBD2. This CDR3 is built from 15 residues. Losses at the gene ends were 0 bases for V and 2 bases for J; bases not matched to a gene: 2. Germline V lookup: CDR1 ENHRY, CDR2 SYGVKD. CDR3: CAISESLAVTDTQYF. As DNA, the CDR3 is TGTGCCATCAGTGAGTCCCTAGCGGTCACAGATACGCAGTATTTT.

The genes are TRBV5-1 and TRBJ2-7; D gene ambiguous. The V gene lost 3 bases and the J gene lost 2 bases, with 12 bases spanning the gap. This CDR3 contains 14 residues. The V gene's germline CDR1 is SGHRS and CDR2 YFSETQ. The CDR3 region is CASSSGFSTYEQYF. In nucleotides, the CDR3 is TGCGCCAGCAGCTCAGGATTTTCCACCTACGAGCAGTACTTC. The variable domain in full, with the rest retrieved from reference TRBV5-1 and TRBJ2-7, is KAGVTQTPRYLIKTRGQQVTLSCSPISGHRSVSWYQQTPGQGLQFLFEYFSETQRNKGNFPGRFSGRQFSNSRSEMNVSTLELGDSALYLCASSSGFSTYEQYFGPGTRLTVT.

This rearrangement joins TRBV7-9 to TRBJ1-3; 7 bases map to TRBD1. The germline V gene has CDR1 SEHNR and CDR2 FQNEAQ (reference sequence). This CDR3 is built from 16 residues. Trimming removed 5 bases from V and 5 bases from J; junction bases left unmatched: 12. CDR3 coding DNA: TGTGCCAGCAGCCATCCCGACAGGGAGCCCCGAAACACCATATATTTT. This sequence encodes CASSHPDREPRNTIYF.

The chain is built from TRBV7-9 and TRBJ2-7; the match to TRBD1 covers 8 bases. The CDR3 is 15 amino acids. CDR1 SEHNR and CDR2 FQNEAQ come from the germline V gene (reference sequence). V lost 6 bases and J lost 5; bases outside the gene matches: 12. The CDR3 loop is CASRFTGGGVDEQYF. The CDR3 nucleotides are TGTGCCAGCAGATTCACAGGGGGAGGCGTAGACGAGCAGTACTTC.

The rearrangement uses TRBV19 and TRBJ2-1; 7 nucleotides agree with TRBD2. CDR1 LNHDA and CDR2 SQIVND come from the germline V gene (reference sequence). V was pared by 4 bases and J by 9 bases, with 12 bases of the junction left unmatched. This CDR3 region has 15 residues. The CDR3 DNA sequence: TGTGCCAGTAGTACGGGGGGTGGGTTCGGGCCTGAGCAGTTCTTC. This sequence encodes CASSTGGGFGPEQFF. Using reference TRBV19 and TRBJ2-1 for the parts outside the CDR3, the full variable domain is DGGITQSPKYLFRKEGQNVTLSCEQNLNHDAMYWYRQDPGQGLRLIYYSQIVNDFQKGDIAEGYSVSREKKESFPLTVTSAQKNPTAFYLCASSTGGGFGPEQFFGPGTRLTVL.

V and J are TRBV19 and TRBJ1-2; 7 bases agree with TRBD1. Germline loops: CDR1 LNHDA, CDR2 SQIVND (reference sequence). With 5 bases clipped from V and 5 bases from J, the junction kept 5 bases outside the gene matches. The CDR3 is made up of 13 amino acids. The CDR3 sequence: CASSPGGLYGYTF. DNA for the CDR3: TGTGCCAGTAGTCCAGGGGGATTGTATGGCTACACCTTC.

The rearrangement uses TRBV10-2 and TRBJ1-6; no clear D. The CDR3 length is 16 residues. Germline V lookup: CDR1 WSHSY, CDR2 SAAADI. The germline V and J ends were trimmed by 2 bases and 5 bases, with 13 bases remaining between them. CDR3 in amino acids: CASSERRSPDNSPLHF. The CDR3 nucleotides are TGCGCCAGCAGTGAGAGGCGGTCCCCGGATAATTCACCCCTCCACTTT.

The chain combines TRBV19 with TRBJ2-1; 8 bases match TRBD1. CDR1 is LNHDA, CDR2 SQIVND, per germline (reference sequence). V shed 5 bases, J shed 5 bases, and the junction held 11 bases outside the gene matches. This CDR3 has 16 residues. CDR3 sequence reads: CASSLRRTGYHNEQFF. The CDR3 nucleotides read TGTGCCAGTAGTCTAAGAAGGACAGGGTACCACAATGAGCAGTTCTTC.

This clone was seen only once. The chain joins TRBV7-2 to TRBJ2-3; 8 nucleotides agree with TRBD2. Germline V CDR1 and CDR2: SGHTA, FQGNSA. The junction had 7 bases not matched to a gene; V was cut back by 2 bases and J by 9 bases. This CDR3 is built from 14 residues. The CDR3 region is CASSLTSGGDTQYF. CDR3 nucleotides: TGTGCCAGCAGCTTAACCAGCGGGGGTGACACGCAGTATTTT.

The CDR3 DNA follows: TGTGCCAGCAGCGGAACCGGGACAGCCCATGGGGGCTACACCTTC. It codes for CASSGTGTAHGGYTF. The rearrangement links TRBV7-9 to TRBJ1-2, with 7 bases identical to TRBD1. This CDR3 spans 15 amino acids. Germline loops: CDR1 SEHNR, CDR2 FQNEAQ (reference sequence). V gave up 5 bases and J gave up 8 bases; unmatched junction bases: 14. The full variable domain, rest sourced from reference TRBV7-9 and TRBJ1-2, is DTGVSQNPRHKITKRGQNVTFRCDPISEHNRLYWYRQTLGQGPEFLTYFQNEAQLEKSRLLSDRFSAERPKGSFSTLEIQRTEQGDSAMYLCASSGTGTAHGGYTFGSGTRLTVV.

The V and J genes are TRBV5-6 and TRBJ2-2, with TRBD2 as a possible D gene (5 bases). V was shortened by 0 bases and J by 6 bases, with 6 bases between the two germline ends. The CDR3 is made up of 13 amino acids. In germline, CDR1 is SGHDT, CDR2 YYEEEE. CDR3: CASSLEAAGELFF. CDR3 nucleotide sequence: TGTGCCAGCAGCTTGGAAGCGGCCGGGGAGCTGTTTTTT.

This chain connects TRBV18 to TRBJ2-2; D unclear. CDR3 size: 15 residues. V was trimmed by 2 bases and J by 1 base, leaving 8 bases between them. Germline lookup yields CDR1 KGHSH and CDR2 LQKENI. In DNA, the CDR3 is TGTGCCAGCTCACCAAAGTCAGGGAACACCGGGGAGCTGTTTTTT. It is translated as CASSPKSGNTGELFF.

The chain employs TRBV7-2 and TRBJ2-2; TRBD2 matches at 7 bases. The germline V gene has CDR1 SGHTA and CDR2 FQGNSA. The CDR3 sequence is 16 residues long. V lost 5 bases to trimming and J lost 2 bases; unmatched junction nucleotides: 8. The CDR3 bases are TGTGCCAGCAGCCCCGGGGAGGGAACTAACACCGGGGAGCTGTTTTTT. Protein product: CASSPGEGTNTGELFF.

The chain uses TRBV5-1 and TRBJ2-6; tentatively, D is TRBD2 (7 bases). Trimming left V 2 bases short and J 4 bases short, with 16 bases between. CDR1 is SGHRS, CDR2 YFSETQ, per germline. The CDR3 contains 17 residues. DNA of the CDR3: TGCGCCAGCAGCTTTACGGGGGGCGCAGGAGGGGCCAACGTCCTGACTTTC. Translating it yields CASSFTGGAGGANVLTF.

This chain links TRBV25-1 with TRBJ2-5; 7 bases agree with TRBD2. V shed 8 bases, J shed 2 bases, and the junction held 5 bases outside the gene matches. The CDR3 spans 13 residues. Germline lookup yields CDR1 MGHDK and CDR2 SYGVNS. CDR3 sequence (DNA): TGTGCCAGCCGGCGGGGGAGTCAAGAGACCCAGTACTTC. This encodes CASRRGSQETQYF.